The rows below give T cell receptor beta chains drawn from one sample of a study of early T cells in non-severe SARS-CoV-2 infection. MiXCR, applied by TCRdb to the 5' RACE reads, yields one record per CDR3 protein. The sample lists under 40,000 distinct CDR3 sequences, 4.5% to 7.5% occurring once. Sequencing used whole blood. The receptors were gathered from an adult who was a healthcare worker with PCR-confirmed SARS-CoV-2 infection or an uninfected control (not recorded which). Both conserved end residues are part of each CDR3. The D gene is left open where the match is weak.

j_call v_call d_call cdr3_aa
TRBJ2-7 TRBV10-3 TRBD2 CAISEPEAGVDF
TRBJ2-5 TRBV5-1 TRBD1 CASSSSGTGSETQYF
TRBJ1-2 TRBV6-6 TRBD1 CASSWTGGASGGYTF
TRBJ2-1 TRBV12-3/TRBV12-4 TRBD2 CASTPIAGVHYNEQFF
TRBJ2-1 TRBV12-3/TRBV12-4 . CASSGIPLGTESSYNEQFF
TRBJ2-1 TRBV27 . CASSLGPLTFEQFF
TRBJ2-3 TRBV20-1 TRBD2 CSARAGRGPDTQYF
TRBJ1-5 TRBV12-5 TRBD1 CANGQGDNQPQHF
TRBJ2-3 TRBV12-3/TRBV12-4 TRBD2 CASSLKARGLAGGIYTDTQYF
TRBJ2-5 TRBV20-1 TRBD2 CSASPSGSRQETQYF
TRBJ1-1 TRBV21-1 . CASSTIIGQVNTEAFF
TRBJ1-1 TRBV7-9 . CASSSPDRIEAFF
TRBJ2-5 TRBV9 . CASSVGVAEETQYF
TRBJ2-7 TRBV7-8 TRBD2 CASSPRLAGGDEQYF
TRBJ1-1 TRBV29-1 . CSVDLRGPGAFF
TRBJ2-7 TRBV10-3 TRBD2 CAISALTSGSFPSYEQYF
TRBJ1-1 TRBV7-8 . CASSLDTGSGTEAFF
TRBJ2-7 TRBV28 TRBD2 CASSLAGDEQYF
TRBJ2-7 TRBV5-5 TRBD1 CASSLALTGGKTREQYF
TRBJ1-5 TRBV12-3/TRBV12-4 . CASGGPQPQHF
TRBJ2-3 TRBV25-1 . CASSVFSLQNDNSPFTDTQYF
TRBJ2-2 TRBV4-1 TRBD2 CASSQEAGATAGELFF
TRBJ2-5 TRBV5-6 . CASSLGRDRTQYF
TRBJ1-6 TRBV11-2 . CASSLLGDNSPLHF
TRBJ2-2 TRBV2 TRBD2 CASSERLAGGGPNTGELFF
TRBJ2-3 TRBV11-3 . CASSLDGASRDTQYF
TRBJ1-4 TRBV29-1 . CSVEDLGRDEKLFF
TRBJ2-2 TRBV5-1 TRBD1 CASSSGQGTGELFF
TRBJ2-2 TRBV12-3/TRBV12-4 . CASSSEYGELFF
TRBJ2-1 TRBV5-4 . CASSLWVQGSYNEQFF
TRBJ2-7 TRBV6-5 . CASSYSIISEQYF
TRBJ2-2 TRBV5-1 TRBD2 CASSREVDSSNTGELFF
TRBJ2-5 TRBV5-1 . CASSFLMSGETQYF
TRBJ1-3 TRBV4-2 . CASSQEIGTSGNTIYF
TRBJ2-6 TRBV7-2 TRBD1 CASSLRQGETGANVLTF
TRBJ2-5 TRBV20-1 . CSASVRSGRETQYF
TRBJ1-2 TRBV19 . CASSITSMGYTF
TRBJ1-5 TRBV7-8 . CASSPSGSGNQPQHF
TRBJ2-2 TRBV12-3/TRBV12-4 . CASSLAAIGELFF
TRBJ1-4 TRBV9 . CASSDGGNEKLFF
TRBJ2-7 TRBV11-3 TRBD2 CASSSSGRSDEQYF